This TCR beta chain came from a study of blood T cell repertoires in COVID-19. About the research overall: The United States, Italy and Spain supplied acute and convalescent COVID-19 samples.

In the source study's methods: Counts of nucleated cells, estimated from reference gene primer amplification, were obtained. TCRdb's table, derived via immunoSEQ multiplex PCR, lists solely in-frame clones and lacks some. That table is the source of V, J and clone size, and D and trimming were worked out from the DNA. Altogether fewer than 350,000 clones are present, around nine tenths being singletons, with the ten largest covering 1.5% to 2%. Germline lookup yields CDR1 LGHNA and CDR2 YNFKEQ. V dropped 1 base and J dropped 3; count of bases not matched to a gene: 3. The CDR3 is 16 residues long. This clonotype was obtained from a woman in her thirties or forties who had recovered from COVID-19. Sequencing was done on a sample of PBMCs or T cells enriched from blood (not recorded which). This rearrangement joins TRBV4-2 to TRBJ2-1; TRBD2 matches 10 bases. The CDR3 loop reads CASSQAASGSYNEQFF. The CDR3 nucleotides read TGTGCCAGCAGCCAAGCGGCTAGCGGGAGCTACAATGAGCAGTTCTTC.